This is a list of T cell receptor beta chains from one sample in a study of technical replicates of blood from a handful of donors. The table came from immunoSEQ multiplex PCR; TCRdb's copy has only in-frame clones and leaves some out. The sample has 11,000 to 15,000 clones; just under 85% are singletons. What was sequenced was PBMCs. All receptors derive from a human donor in good health. Both conserved end residues are part of each CDR3.

V gene	CDR3 protein
TRBV6-5	CASSRSVYEQYF
TRBV19	CASSVGSLYNEQFF
TRBV6-5	CASSYRQRYEQYF
TRBV4-2	CASSQDRTSGSGTGELFF
TRBV5-6	CASSLLAFSSYEQYF
TRBV6-6	CASSYSSELGNTIYF
TRBV6-5	CASSYSASGSSYEQYF
TRBV6-5	CASSTAGTRDEKLFF
TRBV7-9	CASSFKAGGSNEQFF
TRBV28	CASSLVVRETQYF
TRBV7-9	CASSTSGLAGGQYNEQFF
TRBV6-5	CASSSPSGGHTEAFF
TRBV6-4	CASSDSTGGYNEQFF
TRBV7-9	CASRSPGSNTEAFF
TRBV7-9	CASRPTGALNTEAFF
TRBV5-1	CASSSPPTGPSNTGELFF
TRBV6-5	CASSTTGVGEKLFF
TRBV27	CASSPRAYNEQFF
TRBV10-2	CASSESLAAYEQYF
TRBV28	CASTTPTRRYEQYF
TRBV7-8	CASSPAGSEAFF
TRBV27	CASNGLAYNEQFF
TRBV7-8	CASSLSGGDTGELFF
TRBV10-3	CAISEKGQSFYGYTF
TRBV7-9	CASSRQGGAGNQPQHF
TRBV28	CASSPQGAGGPYEQYF
TRBV5-4	CASSIRTGQATDTQYF
TRBV30	CAWSGSYEQYF
TRBV4-1	CASSLTTNEKLFF
TRBV4-2	CASSQDPSGAYNEQFF
TRBV7-9	CASSSGTGNGYTF
TRBV5-1	CASTTTPLLARETQYF
TRBV7-9	CASSLAGLVSYEQYF
TRBV5-4	CASSLKEGGYTF
TRBV27	CASSRRFDTGELFF
TRBV6-6	CASSPYILSNQPQHF
TRBV5-6	CASSFEGYNEQFF
TRBV30	CAWSRGLNTEAFF
TRBV5-1	CASSLVPVTPYEQYF
TRBV14	CASSQGTVSGNTIYF
TRBV18	CASSPRGGSGETQYF
TRBV9	CASSPRRQATYEQYF
TRBV4-2	CASSQDFSAGELFF
TRBV20-1	CSTWPDYEQYF
TRBV4-1	CASSQPTSGPTDTQYF
TRBV5-1	CASSLIRSGRADEQFF
TRBV27	CASSFQQGNTIYF
TRBV4-1	CASSQDSEQYF
TRBV6-6	CASTPFGGSIGQYF
TRBV19	CASSPGTGGSYGYTF
TRBV25-1	CASSDGSSYNEQFF
TRBV7-8	CASSLLLGSRDEQFF
TRBV6-4	CASSPLAGDHGELFF
TRBV19	CASRIQGNPYNEQFF